This paragraph reports one TCR beta chain. Its specificity is unknown. The sample belongs to a study of shared clonotypes between healthy human individuals. The wider study: Each donor contributed plates that comprised three CD4 naive, three CD4 memory, two CD8 naive and one CD8 memory.

CDR3 length equals 18 residues. Losses at the gene ends were 3 bases for V and 2 bases for J; bases not matched to a gene: 8. Germline CDR1 KGHSH, CDR2 LQKENI. Sequencing was performed with immunoSEQ multiplex PCR; in TCRdb, only in-frame clones are kept and a portion is missing. The data hold fewer than 1 million clones, with around 96% observed a single time. Study results and caveats: The expectation was that sequencing depth would affect clonotype sharing among donors.

In the naive CD8 group, cells lacked CD45RO and were positively selected for CCR7, so terminally differentiated effector memory CD45RA+ cells were left out. This chain links TRBV18 with TRBJ2-6; 9 bases fit TRBD1. The specimen was naive CD8+ T cells sorted from blood. This sequence originates from a man aged 30-40 years in good health. As DNA, the CDR3 is TGTGCCAGCTCACCGGGGGACAGGGCGGGCCCTGGGGCCAACGTCCTGACTTTC. Translated: CASSPGDRAGPGANVLTF.